Given below is one T cell receptor (beta chain) in context. What it binds is unknown. Clones were sequenced by immunoSEQ multiplex PCR, and TCRdb holds only the in-frame ones, with some missing. The table shows just over 40,000 clones, with 70% to 90% occurring only once. This sample was included in a study of OX40 agonist ivuxolimab in advanced cancers. CDR1 is MNHNS and CDR2 is SASEGT in the germline V gene. The CDR3 runs 14 residues. After removal of 2 bases from V and 12 bases from J, the junction contained 5 bases not matched to a gene. Study-wide findings and caveats: What antigens the expanded peripheral T cells recognized was never established. The average count of expanded clones was higher among CD8+ T cells than among CD4+.

The sequence came from an adult with an advanced solid tumor such as melanoma, head and neck, liver or kidney cancer. The V call is TRBV6-1, the J call TRBJ2-1; 12 nucleotides line up with TRBD2. The sample consisted of CD4+ or CD8+ T cells sorted from blood, taken in a trial of the OX40 agonist ivuxolimab. The CDR3 DNA is TGTGCCAGCAGTGAATTTAGGACTAGCGGGACGCAGTTCTTC. Its protein is CASSEFRTSGTQFF.